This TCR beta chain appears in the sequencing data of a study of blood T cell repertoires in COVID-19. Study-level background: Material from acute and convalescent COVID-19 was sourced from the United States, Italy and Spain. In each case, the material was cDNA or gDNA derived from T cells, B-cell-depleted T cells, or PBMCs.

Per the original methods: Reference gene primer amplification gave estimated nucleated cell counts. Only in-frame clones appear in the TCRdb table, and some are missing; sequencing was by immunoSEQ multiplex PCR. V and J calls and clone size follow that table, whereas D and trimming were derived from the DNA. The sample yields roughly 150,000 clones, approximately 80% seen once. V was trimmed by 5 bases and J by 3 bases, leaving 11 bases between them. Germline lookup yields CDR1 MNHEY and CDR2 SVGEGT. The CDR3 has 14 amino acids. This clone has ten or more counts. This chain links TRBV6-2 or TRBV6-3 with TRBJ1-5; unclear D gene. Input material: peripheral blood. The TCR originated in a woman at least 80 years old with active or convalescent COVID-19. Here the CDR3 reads CASSKHSNNQPQHF. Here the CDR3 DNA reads TGTGCCAGCAGTAAGCACAGTAACAATCAGCCCCAGCATTTT.